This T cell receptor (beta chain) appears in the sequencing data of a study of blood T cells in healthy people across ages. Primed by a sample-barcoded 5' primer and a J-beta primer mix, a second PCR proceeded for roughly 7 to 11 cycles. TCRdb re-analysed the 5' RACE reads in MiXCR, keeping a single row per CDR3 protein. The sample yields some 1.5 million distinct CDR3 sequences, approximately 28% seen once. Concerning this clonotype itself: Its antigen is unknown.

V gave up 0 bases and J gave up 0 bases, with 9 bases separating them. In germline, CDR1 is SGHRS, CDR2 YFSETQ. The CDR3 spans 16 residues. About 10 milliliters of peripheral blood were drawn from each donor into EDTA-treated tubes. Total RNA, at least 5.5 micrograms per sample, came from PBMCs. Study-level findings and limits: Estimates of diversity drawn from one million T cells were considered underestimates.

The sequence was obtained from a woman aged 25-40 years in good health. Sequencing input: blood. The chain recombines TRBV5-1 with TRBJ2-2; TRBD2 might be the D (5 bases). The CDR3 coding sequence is TGCGCCAGCAGCTTGGCCCCAGCGGCGAACACCGGGGAGCTGTTTTTT. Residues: CASSLAPAANTGELFF.